The 30 T cell receptor beta chains below were found in one sample sequenced in a study of T cell changes during pregnancy in multiple sclerosis. Clones were read by immunoSEQ multiplex PCR, and TCRdb kept only the in-frame ones, dropping some. Here the sample spans around 59,000 clones, approximately 90% being singletons. The specimen comprised peripheral blood, sampled in the third trimester of pregnancy. These receptors all come from a female donor in good health, enrolled as a control in a pregnancy study.

The chain couples TRBV7-5 to TRBJ1-5; the D segment call TRBD1 is taken from the table without a DNA check. TRBV7-5 is recorded as a pseudogene. The CDR3 runs 19 residues. The CDR3 is CVRSLGKDSIKGRNQPQHF. The CDR3 bases are TGTGTCAGAAGCTTAGGGAAGGACAGCATTAAAGGCCGCAATCAGCCCCAGCATTTT.

The chain couples TRBV27 to TRBJ2-1, with 12 positions matching TRBD2. The CDR3 loop spans 15 amino acids. Germline CDR1 and CDR2: MNHEY and SMNVEV (reference sequence). J was trimmed by 8 bases and V by 7 bases; bases with no gene match: 9. The CDR3 region is CASKLAGGPIDEQFF. CDR3 DNA sequence: TGTGCCAGCAAGCTAGCGGGAGGGCCTATCGATGAGCAGTTCTTC.

This clone was seen only once. The rearrangement links TRBV19 to TRBJ1-5, with 7 bases fitting TRBD1. The CDR3 sequence is 14 residues long. The germline gives CDR1 LNHDA, CDR2 SQIVND (reference sequence). V lost 8 bases, J lost 7 bases, and 11 bases stayed unmatched. The DNA of the CDR3 is TGTGCCAGTGCTAGACAGGGATCGGGCCAGCCCCAGCATTTT. Translating it yields CASARQGSGQPQHF.

This chain links TRBV18 with TRBJ2-1; 7 bases line up with TRBD1. CDR1 and CDR2 from the germline V gene are KGHSH and LQKENI. This CDR3 contains 17 residues. V dropped 3 bases and J dropped 4; count of bases not matched to a gene: 12. The chain's CDR3 is CASSPPRQGGGYNEQFF. In DNA, the CDR3 is TGTGCCAGCTCACCGCCAAGACAGGGCGGAGGTTACAATGAGCAGTTCTTC.

This chain connects TRBV30 to TRBJ1-3; D uncertain. The length of the CDR3 is 11 residues. With 3 bases removed from V and 9 bases from J, the gap between germline ends came to 9 bases. Germline V gene lookup returns CDR1 GTSNPN and CDR2 SVGIG (reference sequence). Here the CDR3 DNA reads TGTGCCTGGAGGCAACTTAGCACCATATATTTT. This encodes CAWRQLSTIYF.

The CDR3 coding sequence is TGTGCCAGCAGCTCTCCTGTTTTGGAAAAACTGTTTTTT. This encodes CASSSPVLEKLFF. The chain recombines TRBV11-2 with TRBJ1-4, with unresolved D. Germline V lookup: CDR1 SGHAT, CDR2 FQNNGV. The CDR3 runs 13 residues. V was cut by 4 bases and J by 8 bases, with 11 bases left in between.

The chain couples TRBV7-9 to TRBJ1-2; 7 bases are shared with TRBD1. The CDR3 has 13 residues. Germline V CDR1 and CDR2: SEHNR, FQNEAQ (reference sequence). The ends lost 5 bases at V and 4 bases at J; junction bases unmatched: 4. The CDR3, as DNA: TGTGCCAGCAGCATCGGGACAGTCTATGGCTACACCTTC. It codes for CASSIGTVYGYTF.

The rearrangement links TRBV2 to TRBJ2-1; 12 bases align to TRBD2. Germline lookup yields CDR1 SNHLY and CDR2 FYNNEI. The ends lost 7 bases at V and 7 bases at J; junction bases unmatched: 5. CDR3 length: 14 residues. The CDR3 DNA is TGTGCCAGCAAGACTAGCGGGAGTAGTAATGAGCAGTTCTTC. This gives the protein CASKTSGSSNEQFF.

The CDR3 spells CASSEEGQGSHEQYF. CDR3 bases: TGTGCCAGCAGCGAAGAGGGACAGGGAAGCCACGAGCAGTACTTC. The chain employs TRBV9 and TRBJ2-7, with 9 bases lining up with TRBD1. V lost 3 bases to trimming and J lost 5 bases; unmatched junction nucleotides: 9. Per the germline V gene, CDR1 is SGDLS and CDR2 is YYNGEE. The CDR3 runs 15 residues.

The chain employs TRBV7-9 and TRBJ1-1, with D possibly matching TRBD1 (6 bases). There are 14 residues in the CDR3. The V and J ends lost 2 bases and 3 bases respectively, with 10 bases between them. Germline V gene sequence: CDR1 SEHNR, CDR2 FQNEAQ (reference sequence). CDR3: CASSLSGDHTEAFF. The CDR3 DNA is TGTGCCAGCAGCTTATCAGGGGACCACACTGAAGCTTTCTTT.

V and J are TRBV29-1 and TRBJ1-1; 10 nucleotides match TRBD1. This CDR3 has 14 residues. CDR1 and CDR2 from the germline V gene are SQVTM and ANQGSEA. Trimming at V came to 7 bases and at J to 6 bases, leaving 11 bases not matched to a gene. CDR3 coding DNA: TGCAGCGGTAGAACGGGGGACAGGGGACCTGAAGCTTTCTTT. It translates to CSGRTGDRGPEAFF.

This clone was picked up a small number of times. V and J are TRBV7-2 and TRBJ1-2; D call uncertain. Deletions cut 2 bases from V and 7 bases from J, with 11 bases between. The CDR3 covers 13 residues. Germline lookup yields CDR1 SGHTA and CDR2 FQGNSA. Here the CDR3 reads CASSLPGYPGYTF. The DNA of the CDR3 is TGTGCCAGCAGCTTACCCGGTTACCCTGGCTACACCTTC.

The rearrangement joins TRBV5-1 to TRBJ1-3; 11 bases are a match to TRBD1. From germline, CDR1 is SGHRS and CDR2 YFSETQ. J lost 4 bases, V lost 4 bases, and 4 bases had no gene match. This CDR3 spans 15 amino acids. The CDR3 is CASSAGTGGGNTIYF. The CDR3 DNA follows: TGCGCCAGCAGCGCCGGGACAGGGGGAGGAAACACCATATATTTT.

The V and J genes are TRBV19 and TRBJ1-1; a weak D match, TRBD1 (5 bases). The V and J ends lost 6 bases and 6 bases respectively, with 14 bases between them. Germline V gives CDR1 LNHDA, CDR2 SQIVND (reference sequence). The CDR3 is made up of 13 amino acids. The chain's CDR3 is CASRPSGDAEAFF. Here the CDR3 DNA reads TGTGCCAGTAGGCCGAGCGGGGACGCTGAAGCTTTCTTT.

The chain has TRBV11-3 and TRBJ1-1; D is perhaps TRBD1 (5 bases). Germline assignment: CDR1 SGHNT and CDR2 YENEEA. CDR3 length equals 15 residues. V lost 0 bases, J lost 4 bases, and 12 bases lay in between. CDR3 DNA: TGTGCCAGCAGCTTAGACTCGGGGAGGGGCACTGAAGCTTTCTTT. Protein: CASSLDSGRGTEAFF.

The chain links TRBV21-1 to TRBJ1-1; TRBD1, the table's D call, lacks a check against the DNA. TRBV21-1 corresponds to a pseudogene. This CDR3 has 15 residues. The DNA of the CDR3 is TGTGCCAGCAGCAAAGGGGGGACAGGGACCCCTGAAGCTTTCTTT. This codes for CASSKGGTGTPEAFF.

The genes are TRBV27 and TRBJ2-7; 8 bases map to TRBD2. V lost 5 bases and J lost 2; bases outside the gene matches: 8. There are 15 residues in the CDR3. Germline values: CDR1 MNHEY, CDR2 SMNVEV (reference sequence). The CDR3 nucleotides are TGTGCCAGCAGTCTCCAGCGGGGGTCTCCCTACGAGCAGTACTTC. Translating gives CASSLQRGSPYEQYF.

V is TRBV7-9 and J is TRBJ2-1; D is possibly TRBD2 (6 bases). The CDR3 consists of 16 residues. Germline CDR1 reads SEHNR; CDR2 reads FQNEAQ (reference sequence). With 5 bases removed from V and 5 bases from J, the gap between germline ends came to 19 bases. The CDR3 here is CASSTLFPGDDNEQFF. CDR3 DNA: TGTGCCAGCAGCACGTTGTTTCCGGGGGACGACAATGAGCAGTTCTTC.

This clone was recorded once. The chain employs TRBV19 and TRBJ1-5; no firm D call. Trimming left V 7 bases short and J 0 bases short, with 13 bases between. Germline V lookup: CDR1 LNHDA, CDR2 SQIVND (reference sequence). This CDR3 is built from 15 residues. The CDR3 DNA reads as TGTGCCAGTAACCCGACTGTTTATAGCAATCAGCCCCAGCATTTT. This encodes CASNPTVYSNQPQHF.

About this clone: Other DNA sequences in this sample translate to the same CDR3. The rearrangement joins TRBV19 to TRBJ1-2, with TRBD1 matching 9 bases. The CDR3 contains 13 residues. Germline loops: CDR1 LNHDA, CDR2 SQIVND (reference sequence). Trimming cost V 5 bases and J 5 bases; bases outside gene matches: 3. CDR3 in DNA: TGTGCCAGTAGTGGGACAGGGAGGTATGGCTACACCTTC. It encodes CASSGTGRYGYTF. Variable domain in full (rest from reference TRBV19 and TRBJ1-2): DGGITQSPKYLFRKEGQNVTLSCEQNLNHDAMYWYRQDPGQGLRLIYYSQIVNDFQKGDIAEGYSVSREKKESFPLTVTSAQKNPTAFYLCASSGTGRYGYTFGSGTRLTVV.

The chain has TRBV27 and TRBJ2-3; TRBD2 agrees at 13 bases. The germline V gene encodes CDR1 MNHEY and CDR2 SMNVEV (reference sequence). V gave up 7 bases and J gave up 4 bases; unmatched junction bases: 8. There are 16 residues in the CDR3. The CDR3 loop is CASNTRLAGGPDTQYF. The CDR3 nucleotides read TGTGCCAGCAATACCCGACTAGCGGGAGGCCCAGATACGCAGTATTTT.

The V and J genes are TRBV28 and TRBJ2-5; TRBD2 aligns across 9 bases. Germline lookup yields CDR1 MDHEN and CDR2 SYDVKM. The CDR3 covers 14 residues. V lost 4 bases and J lost 3; bases outside the gene matches: 3. The CDR3 DNA reads TGTGCCAGCAGTTATCCTAGCGGGGAAGAGACCCAGTACTTC. Amino acid sequence: CASSYPSGEETQYF.

The V gene is TRBV4-2, the J gene TRBJ2-2; the D gene is possibly TRBD2 (6 bases). Germline V lookup: CDR1 LGHNA, CDR2 YNFKEQ. The CDR3 runs to 16 residues. Trimming removed 2 bases from V and 0 bases from J, with 10 bases in between. CDR3 DNA sequence: TGTGCCAGCAGCCAACTCGGACTAACGAACACCGGGGAGCTGTTTTTT. It translates to CASSQLGLTNTGELFF.

This chain connects TRBV29-1 to TRBJ1-1, with D perhaps TRBD1 (6 bases). CDR3 length equals 12 residues. The germline V gene has CDR1 SQVTM and CDR2 ANQGSEA. V gave up 1 base and J gave up 6 bases, with 9 bases separating them. The CDR3 region is CSVEGGPAEAFF. The CDR3 nucleotides are TGCAGCGTTGAAGGGGGGCCTGCTGAAGCTTTCTTT.

This sequence joins TRBV18 and TRBJ2-6, with 11 bases matching TRBD1. V shed 3 bases and J 2 bases; nucleotides not matched to a gene: 9. Germline CDR1 and CDR2: KGHSH and LQKENI. The CDR3 is 19 amino acids. In DNA, the CDR3 is TGTGCCAGCTCACCCAGGGCGGGACAGGGGGTCGCTGGGGCCAACGTCCTGACTTTC. This sequence encodes CASSPRAGQGVAGANVLTF.

The chain couples TRBV28 to TRBJ2-7; D perhaps matches TRBD2 (6 bases). With 5 bases removed from V and 8 bases from J, the gap between germline ends came to 10 bases. The length of the CDR3 is 11 residues. Germline V lookup: CDR1 MDHEN, CDR2 SYDVKM. The CDR3 sequence: CASSTREKQYF. In nucleotides, the CDR3 is TGTGCCAGCAGTACCCGGGAGAAGCAGTACTTC. Full variable domain (remainder filled in from reference TRBV28 and TRBJ2-7): DVKVTQSSRYLVKRTGEKVFLECVQDMDHENMFWYRQDPGLGLRLIYFSYDVKMKEKGDIPEGYSVSREKKERFSLILESASTNQTSMYLCASSTREKQYFGPGTRLTVT.

The J gene is TRBJ2-2, the V gene TRBV7-9, with D tentatively TRBD2 (6 bases). V shed 10 bases and J shed 6 bases, with 27 bases lying between them. The CDR3 loop spans 17 amino acids. The germline V gene encodes CDR1 SEHNR and CDR2 FQNEAQ (reference sequence). The CDR3 coding sequence is TGTGCCATCGTATTACGGAGGGATAGGGTTTGGTCCGGGGAGCTGTTTTTT. This codes for CAIVLRRDRVWSGELFF.

J is TRBJ1-2 and V is TRBV11-3; possibly TRBD1 for D (5 bases). V was clipped by 1 base and J by 2 bases, with 11 bases between them. Germline lookup yields CDR1 SGHNT and CDR2 YENEEA. This CDR3 contains 15 residues. The CDR3 nucleotides read TGTGCCAGCAGCTTAGGTCACAGGTTAAACTATGGCTACACCTTC. As protein: CASSLGHRLNYGYTF. Complete variable domain (other parts from reference TRBV11-3 and TRBJ1-2): EAGVVQSPRYKIIEKKQPVAFWCNPISGHNTLYWYLQNLGQGPELLIRYENEEAVDDSQLPKDRFSAERLKGVDSTLKIQPAELGDSAVYLCASSLGHRLNYGYTFGSGTRLTVV.

The chain combines TRBV21-1 with TRBJ2-5; the DNA was not compared with TRBD2, the D call given in the table. TRBV21-1 is a known pseudogene. This CDR3 has 13 amino acids. The CDR3 loop reads CARQTPRFETQYF. CDR3 nucleotide sequence: TGTGCCAGGCAGACCCCTAGGTTCGAGACCCAGTACTTC.

The chain couples TRBV18 to TRBJ2-5, with a possible D match to TRBD1 (5 bases). V lost 4 bases and J lost 4, with 16 bases in between. The CDR3 has 15 residues. Germline V gene sequence: CDR1 KGHSH, CDR2 LQKENI. DNA for the CDR3: TGTGCCAGCTCACGAGCTCTGTCAGGGCCAGAGACCCAGTACTTC. Translated: CASSRALSGPETQYF.